These 21 T cell receptor beta chains came from one sample sequenced in a study of T cell changes during pregnancy in multiple sclerosis (dated 2019 in TCRdb). Libraries were built with the immunoSEQ multiplex PCR assay. The table was pulled from immuneACCESS by TCRdb, which kept in-frame rearrangements only. Such tables lose some clones; where checked, under half of the loss comes from unresolved V genes, and the rest has no known cause. This sample has about 40,000 clones in its table, and 89% of those were observed once. The biggest ten clones account for roughly 0.53% of the sample. The source was CD4+ T cells from peripheral blood mononuclear cells, collected in the first trimester of pregnancy. The receptors shown here come from a female donor with multiple sclerosis, enrolled in a pregnancy study.

The rearrangement joins TRBV7-9 to TRBJ1-4; 9 positions agree with TRBD1. Trimming took 5 bases from V and 8 from J; bases not matched to a gene: 6. Germline values: CDR1 SEHNR, CDR2 FQNEAQ (reference sequence). CDR3 length: 14 residues. In DNA form, the CDR3 reads TGTGCCAGCAGCCCGGGACAGGGAGGAGAAAAACTGTTTTTT. Translation: CASSPGQGGEKLFF.

J is TRBJ2-2 and V is TRBV7-2; TRBD2 matches 13 bases. The CDR3 length is 19 residues. With V trimmed by 0 bases and J by 0 bases, 4 bases remained unmatched. Germline CDR1 and CDR2: SGHTA and FQGNSA. The CDR3 region is CASSLAWGLAGSNTGELFF. CDR3 in DNA: TGTGCCAGCAGCTTAGCTTGGGGACTAGCGGGGTCGAACACCGGGGAGCTGTTTTTT.

The J gene is TRBJ2-1, the V gene TRBV10-1; D gene uncertain. Trimming removed 3 bases from V and 3 bases from J, with 6 bases in between. Germline CDR1 and CDR2: WNHNN and SYGVQD (reference sequence). CDR3 length: 13 residues. The CDR3 nucleotides are TGCGCCAGCAGTGAAAACTACTACAATGAGCAGTTCTTC. This codes for CASSENYYNEQFF.

The gene calls are TRBV4-2 and TRBJ1-2; tentative D call: TRBD1 (5 bases). Germline-derived CDR1 and CDR2 are LGHNA and YNFKEQ. V lost 0 bases, J lost 2 bases, and 13 bases lay in between. The CDR3 is 16 residues long. Here the CDR3 reads CASSQDWGRSNYGYTF. CDR3 DNA sequence: TGTGCCAGCAGCCAAGATTGGGGCAGATCGAACTATGGCTACACCTTC.

The chain combines TRBV13 with TRBJ2-7, with D maybe TRBD2 (5 bases). Per germline, CDR1 PRHDT and CDR2 FYEKMQ (reference sequence). V shed 0 bases and J shed 5 bases, with 17 bases lying between them. The CDR3 runs 16 residues. CDR3 bases: TGTGCCAGCAGCTTAGGTCTCTTGCGGAGGCATAACGAGCAGTACTTC. Its translation is CASSLGLLRRHNEQYF.

This clone was seen just once. This chain connects TRBV14 to TRBJ2-3, with D perhaps TRBD2 (5 bases). The CDR3 spans 16 residues. The germline V and J ends were trimmed by 4 bases and 3 bases, with 17 bases remaining between them. Germline CDR1 is SGHDN and CDR2 is FVKESK. This CDR3 reads CASSPWNARVTDTQYF. DNA of the CDR3: TGTGCCAGCAGCCCCTGGAACGCGAGGGTTACAGATACGCAGTATTTT.

This chain connects TRBV5-1 to TRBJ2-1; 10 positions match TRBD2. This CDR3 region has 15 residues. CDR1 is SGHRS and CDR2 is YFSETQ in the germline V gene. With 3 bases clipped from V and 5 bases from J, the junction kept 5 bases outside the gene matches. The CDR3 sequence is CASSSSGGGHNEQFF. The CDR3 DNA reads TGCGCCAGCAGCTCCAGCGGGGGGGGACACAATGAGCAGTTCTTC.

This rearrangement joins TRBV7-9 to TRBJ1-5; maybe TRBD1 (5 bases). The V and J ends lost 5 bases and 4 bases respectively, with 15 bases between them. The CDR3 contains 15 residues. Germline-derived CDR1 and CDR2 are SEHNR and FQNEAQ (reference sequence). CDR3 region: CASSPRGGENQPQHF. The CDR3 bases are TGTGCCAGCAGCCCCCGGGGGGGAGAGAATCAGCCCCAGCATTTT. The variable domain in full, completed from reference TRBV7-9 and TRBJ1-5, reads DTGVSQNPRHKITKRGQNVTFRCDPISEHNRLYWYRQTLGQGPEFLTYFQNEAQLEKSRLLSDRFSAERPKGSFSTLEIQRTEQGDSAMYLCASSPRGGENQPQHFGDGTRLSIL.

This clone is termed medium-sized. The rearrangement joins TRBV19 to TRBJ1-2; 9 bases are shared with TRBD1. There are 15 residues in the CDR3. With 1 base clipped from V and 4 bases from J, the junction kept 4 bases outside the gene matches. Germline V gene lookup returns CDR1 LNHDA and CDR2 SQIVND (reference sequence). The CDR3 coding sequence is TGTGCCAGTAGTATAGCCTCGACAGGGGGCTATGGCTACACCTTC. It translates to CASSIASTGGYGYTF.

This clone appeared a few times. The chain joins TRBV7-9 to TRBJ1-2; no firm D call. The V and J ends lost 7 bases and 6 bases respectively, with 9 bases between them. This CDR3 region has 11 residues. Germline V gives CDR1 SEHNR, CDR2 FQNEAQ (reference sequence). The CDR3 nucleotides are TGTGCCAGCAACTCGTACGATGGCTACACCTTC. Its protein product is CASNSYDGYTF.

The V and J genes are TRBV2 and TRBJ1-1; weak D call: TRBD1 (6 bases). The ends were cut back, 4 bases at V and 4 bases at J, with 13 bases in the middle. The CDR3 has 14 residues. Per germline, CDR1 SNHLY and CDR2 FYNNEI. This chain's CDR3 is CASSGVGGATEAFF. CDR3 bases: TGTGCCAGCAGTGGGGTTGGGGGGGCCACTGAAGCTTTCTTT.

This clone appeared a few times. V usage is TRBV2 and J usage is TRBJ1-2; 10 bases fit TRBD1. V lost 4 bases to trimming and J lost 6 bases; unmatched junction nucleotides: 8. The V gene's germline CDR1 is SNHLY and CDR2 FYNNEI. The CDR3 is 15 amino acids. CDR3 protein: CASSGIGGTGDGYTF. Written as DNA, the CDR3 is TGTGCCAGCAGTGGTATAGGCGGGACAGGGGATGGCTACACCTTC.

The rearrangement joins TRBV5-1 to TRBJ2-1; D gene uncertain. Germline V CDR1 and CDR2: SGHRS, YFSETQ. The CDR3 length is 13 residues. Trimming removed 0 bases from V and 5 bases from J, with 6 bases in between. This chain's CDR3 is CASSLARNNEQFF. The CDR3 DNA reads TGCGCCAGCAGCTTGGCCAGGAACAATGAGCAGTTCTTC.

J is TRBJ2-2 and V is TRBV4-3; maybe TRBD1 (6 bases). The germline CDR1 and CDR2 sequences are LGHNA and YSLEER. The CDR3 has 16 residues. Trimming shortened V by 1 base and J by 5 bases, and 14 bases separated the two germline ends. CDR3 in amino acids: CASSQGQGIITGELFF. CDR3 DNA sequence: TGCGCCAGCAGCCAAGGGCAGGGGATCATTACCGGGGAGCTGTTTTTT.

The chain has TRBV7-3 and TRBJ2-2; D is ambiguous. This CDR3 comprises 14 residues. Per the germline V gene, CDR1 is SGHTA and CDR2 is FQGTGA. V gave up 5 bases and J gave up 0 bases, with 7 bases separating them. The CDR3 sequence is CASSISTNTGELFF. The CDR3 nucleotides are TGTGCCAGCAGCATATCTACGAACACCGGGGAGCTGTTTTTT.

This chain joins TRBV7-8 and TRBJ2-1; 7 nucleotides line up with TRBD2. The CDR3 loop spans 15 amino acids. Germline lookup yields CDR1 SGHVS and CDR2 FQNEAQ. Losses at the gene ends were 5 bases for V and 2 bases for J; bases not matched to a gene: 6. CDR3 DNA sequence: TGTGCCAGCAGCCTCTCGGGGGGTACCTACAATGAGCAGTTCTTC. It yields the protein CASSLSGGTYNEQFF.

This clone was counted a single time. This chain connects TRBV19 to TRBJ1-1; weak D call: TRBD1 (6 bases). The CDR3 contains 18 residues. Trimming cost V 3 bases and J 6 bases, with 26 bases left between them. Germline CDR1 reads LNHDA; CDR2 reads SQIVND (reference sequence). CDR3 bases: TGTGCCAGTAGTATTGGCGGGGGGTGGTGGACAGATACGGCTGAAGCTTTCTTT. Translation gives CASSIGGGWWTDTAEAFF.

The chain combines TRBV27 with TRBJ2-7; unclear D gene. The CDR3 contains 11 residues. The V and J ends lost 5 bases and 6 bases respectively, with 8 bases between them. In germline, CDR1 is MNHEY, CDR2 SMNVEV (reference sequence). The CDR3 is CASSTEGEQYF. CDR3 DNA: TGTGCCAGCAGTACAGAAGGCGAGCAGTACTTC.

This chain connects TRBV7-9 to TRBJ2-7, with 10 bases matching TRBD2. Per the germline V gene, CDR1 is SEHNR and CDR2 is FQNEAQ (reference sequence). The CDR3 has 15 amino acids. V was pared by 2 bases and J by 3 bases, with 4 bases of the junction left unmatched. The CDR3 region has the DNA TGTGCCAGCAGCTTATTAGCGGGAGGAGGCTACGAGCAGTACTTC. As protein: CASSLLAGGGYEQYF.

V usage is TRBV6-5 and J usage is TRBJ1-6; D perhaps matches TRBD1 (5 bases). V was shortened by 6 bases and J by 10 bases, with 13 bases between the two germline ends. Looked up from germline, CDR1 is MNHEY and CDR2 is SVGAGI. CDR3 length equals 13 residues. Here the CDR3 reads CASRPRGYSPLHF. The CDR3 DNA reads TGTGCCAGCAGGCCACGGGGGTACTCACCCCTCCACTTT.

The rearrangement joins TRBV5-1 to TRBJ1-2; a possible D gene is TRBD1 (5 bases). This CDR3 comprises 13 residues. V was clipped by 4 bases and J by 3 bases, with 10 bases between them. Germline V lookup: CDR1 SGHRS, CDR2 YFSETQ. The CDR3, as DNA: TGCGCCAGCAGCCTCTGGGGGGACTATGGCTACACCTTC. This gives the protein CASSLWGDYGYTF.